This T cell receptor (beta chain) is from a study of cytomegalovirus exposure and HLA in healthy donors (dated 2017 in TCRdb). Regarding the complete study: An earlier analysis of approximately 600 of the donors reported approximately 270 Gb of sequence data and about 100 million unique TCR beta sequences from roughly 180 million T cells. An early release covering 500 to 750 HLA-typed donors comprised 300 to 350 gigabases of sequencing data and around 85 million unique TCR sequences. Several DR-DQ haplotypes were handled as single units for association and clustering, since linkage in the cohort was strong. Of the roughly 400 genotyped donors, roughly 80% fell in the genetic ancestry cluster associated with self-reported Caucasian donors. HLA typing included class I and class II loci at four-digit resolution. A later analysis re-analyzed previously published TCR beta repertoires from 600 to 850 donors and added high-resolution HLA genotyping to study TCR occurrence patterns. On average, about 240,000 unique TCR beta nucleotide sequences were sequenced per donor among several hundred genotyped donors of the cohort, with about 19% of those sequences being non-productive. An earlier analysis of several hundred of the donors used high-throughput TCR beta sequencing to judge whether each TCR beta V gene segment behaved as functional or pseudogenic. Typing coverage varied by locus: roughly 629-630 donors for A, B, C, DRB1 and DQB1; under 550 for DQA1; nearly 610 for DPA1; roughly 450 for DPB1. The study aimed to test whether signatures of past pathogen exposure could be identified by cataloging public T cell receptors. In the later analysis, no new phenotypic data were used to find candidate immune exposures; instead, reliance was placed on TCR beta sequences and their occurrence across donors. In a later genetic analysis, genome-wide SNP genotypes for about 55% of the 666 donors were used, and that subset was treated as a discovery cohort. Besides the first cohort of 550 to 750 subjects, a separate validation cohort made up of 120 different subjects was used. The study combined high-throughput TCR immunosequencing, statistical association of individual TCRs with disease status, and machine learning to predict cytomegalovirus infection status. Alongside the repertoire data, information on donor age, sex, ethnicity and CMV serostatus was compiled. The T cell repertoires of around 730 subjects were profiled by immunosequencing and related to cytomegalovirus serostatus. Every discovery cohort repertoire had been produced on one sequencing platform.

The library was produced with the immunoSEQ multiplex PCR assay. The multiplex PCR relied on a mix of 60 forward primers for TCR Vbeta segments and 13 reverse primers for TCR Jbeta segments. A multiplex PCR assay on genomic DNA amplified the CDR3 region of rearranged TCR beta genes. The Illumina HiSeq System was used to sequence the amplified TCR beta libraries as 87-base-pair reads. The paper's data handling went like this. Across the 670 or so repertoires, a later analysis counted tens of millions of unique TCR beta chains, some 11 million of which were shared by at least two donors. A nearest-neighbor algorithm error-corrected the raw reads and collapsed the reads into unique sequences, merging closely related sequences to remove PCR and sequencing errors. To assign V, D and J gene segments, CDR3 sequences were aligned to IMGT reference sequences. Each retained sequence needed at least a six-nucleotide match to both a V gene segment and a J gene segment. Rearrangements were called productive when the CDR3 lacked stop codons and stayed in frame with V and J; all others were non-productive. CDR3 was defined according to IMGT convention as the region running from the second conserved V-encoded cysteine to the conserved J-encoded phenylalanine. The earlier analysis of a few hundred of the donors excluded sequences that lacked an unambiguous match to a single V gene segment. An earlier analysis of a few hundred of the donors called V segments functional above 56.7% productive rearrangements and segregating when the between-donor standard deviation exceeded 5%. A statistical classification framework was built to diagnose cytomegalovirus status from the catalog of TCR beta chain sequences. A later analysis assigned V and J genes by comparing TCR nucleotide sequences with IMGT/GENE-DB human TR gene sequences. A later analysis assigned CDR3 sequences and most-parsimonious VDJ recombination scenarios with the TCRdist pipeline. In a later analysis, each TCR beta chain was defined by its CDR3 amino acid sequence together with its V-gene family, and reads without a unique V-gene family were excluded. As a way to deal with suspected cross-contamination and a sequencing artifact, a later analysis dropped roughly 600 nucleotide sequences that were highly shared and had low generation probability. In a later analysis, a clonal expansion index was calculated for each public chain from normalized within-repertoire ranks of inferred template counts. A later analysis computed generation probabilities with a VDJ recombination model fitted to out-of-frame rearrangements, and checked the results against IGoR. In a later analysis, TCR-TCR, TCR-HLA and TCR-CMV co-occurrence was scored with hypergeometric tests, and a repertoire-size bias correction was applied to TCR pairs. In a later analysis, false discovery rates were estimated by permuting HLA or CMV assignments 20 times. In a later analysis, co-occurring TCRs were grouped using DBSCAN, and TCRdist sequence similarity was added for clustering within HLA-allele-positive subsets. Repertoires with fewer than 30,000 or more than 120,000 public chains, plus five repertoires with anomalous nucleotide sharing, were excluded from co-occurrence clustering. TCRdb holds this immuneACCESS table with in-frame rearrangements only. Some clones are missing; in checked studies, unresolved V genes explain under half, and the rest has no known cause. For V, J and clone size, that table is used; D and trimming come from the DNA. The sample profile shows under 150,000 clones; about 61% of them were found once. The ten largest clonotypes hold 8% to 10% of the sample.

Via the germline V gene, CDR1 is SGHRS and CDR2 YFSETQ. Relative to germline, V is 0 bases shorter and J is 2 bases shorter, with 15 bases between their ends. The cysteine opens and the phenylalanine closes a CDR3 of 16 amino acids. The read is trimmed to its CDR3 DNA, 48 bases read in frame from base 1. The cohort consisted of 650 to 850 healthy bone marrow donors. At the time of sampling, all cohort members were nominally healthy, though unrecorded immune exposures were likely present. The donor was CMV seropositive and was included in the group of around 300 seropositive cohort members. Every donor gave a peripheral blood sample, and the peripheral blood mononuclear cells from that sample were used for TCR beta sequencing. The Qiagen DNeasy Blood Extraction Kit was used to extract genomic DNA from the blood cell samples. To note about this clone: The clone's antigen remains unknown. Base qualities are not recorded, but no much larger clone differs from it by a single base.

What the work shows at the level of the full study, not this receptor alone: In a later analysis, TCR association rates were found to vary across HLA loci, with the most associated TCRs seen for DRB1 alleles and the fewest for HLA-C alleles. The authors suggested that the approach could potentially be extended to other disease states and immunological phenotypes. According to a later analysis, parvovirus B19, influenza, CMV and Epstein-Barr virus appeared linked to several top co-occurrence clusters. Compared with the roughly 670-donor mean, donors in an Asian-associated ancestry cluster had fewer N-insertions in productive TCRs, according to a later genetic analysis. The classifier was reported to diagnose cytomegalovirus status with high specificity and sensitivity in both the original cohort and the validation cohort. A further reported finding was that TCR beta sequences accurately predicted the HLA-A and HLA-B alleles for most subjects in the first cohort. Strong co-occurrence of HLA alleles, especially DR and DQ, made assigning TCR associations to individual alleles difficult. The presence/absence analyses assumed that sequencing depth was roughly uniform across donors, and that assumption may not be true. Some IMGT-functional V segments, including TRBV6-2 and TRBV6-3, could not be distinguished by the 87-base-pair reads and were therefore excluded. Correlated functional status among segregating V segments might be attributable to linkage disequilibrium, but an unknown experimental factor could not be ruled out. In an earlier analysis of approximately 590 of the donors, most TCR beta V segments appeared in productive rearrangements about 87% or about 30% of the time, broadly matching IMGT annotations. Only TCR beta chains were sequenced in this cohort, and the absence of alpha or paired-chain data limited detectable features. A later analysis found that HLA-associated TCR beta chains were more clonally expanded and had lower generation probabilities than equally common non-associated chains. In vitro tests confirmed that a few of the cytomegalovirus-associated TCR beta chains recognize cytomegalovirus antigens. For the cohort, immune exposure information was limited to CMV serostatus. Specific HLA alleles were associated with roughly 17,000 TCR beta sequences at a false discovery rate of 0.05 in a later analysis. An association between a missense DCLRE1C variant and V-gene and J-gene trimming of TCR beta chains was found in a later genetic analysis and replicated in an independent cohort. Because HLA typing was unavailable for some donors at each locus, only the typed subset was used in association tests. Because counts were too low, seventeen rarely observed V segments, including chromosome 9 orphons, were excluded from the earlier analysis of under 650 of the donors. A cluster of highly shared sequence variants was judged likely to represent a technical artifact of the sequencing pipeline. Most TCR sequences were observed very rarely across donors, whereas some public TCRs were present in many individuals. In a later analysis, most CMV-associated TCR beta chains were found to appear HLA-restricted, with HLA associations seemingly driven largely by CMV exposure. A total of about 150 TCR beta chains were listed by the study as associated with cytomegalovirus.

Material for sequencing was PBMCs. The clonotype comes from a man aged 18 to 29 in good health and CMV-seropositive. In this chain, TRBV5-1 is recombined with TRBJ2-7; TRBD2 is a possible D gene, resting on 6 matching bases. The sequenced DNA is TGCGCCAGCAGCTTGGAATTCGTGGCTAGCGCCTACGAGCAGTACTTC. This gives the protein CASSLEFVASAYEQYF.